Listed here are 9 T cell receptor beta chains from one sample, sequenced in a study of CD8 T cells in ankylosing spondylitis. General study findings and limits: Fewer than ten highly homologous variants made up a TCR beta motif that seemed to typify ankylosing spondylitis blood.

MiXCR was run by TCRdb on the 5' RACE reads, yielding one entry per CDR3 protein. The sample has about 800,000 distinct CDR3 sequences, over 9.5% seen once. These receptors' targets are unknown. The sequenced sample was blood, either unsorted or a sorted T cell fraction (not recorded which). All receptors come from a male donor with ankylosing spondylitis.

This clonotype was observed a few times. The chain has TRBV7-3 and TRBJ1-1; D is unresolved. Germline V gene sequence: CDR1 SGHTA, CDR2 FQGTGA. V was clipped by 4 bases and J by 3 bases, with 12 bases between them. This CDR3 contains 14 residues. The CDR3 DNA follows: TGTGCCAGCAGCTCCGACGGTCGGGACACTGAAGCTTTCTTT. Translated, it gives CASSSDGRDTEAFF.

The chain employs TRBV7-2 and TRBJ2-7, with D possibly TRBD2 on 6 matching bases. In germline, CDR1 is SGHTA, CDR2 FQGNSA. V lost 5 bases, J lost 3 bases, and 14 bases lay in between. There are 14 residues in the CDR3. CDR3 residues: CASSPGGDIYEQYF. CDR3 bases: TGTGCCAGCAGCCCAGGAGGGGATATCTACGAGCAGTACTTC.

This sequence joins TRBV29-1 and TRBJ1-1; D call uncertain. The germline gives CDR1 SQVTM, CDR2 ANQGSEA. The CDR3 has 13 residues. Trimming pared 5 bases from V and 0 bases from J, leaving 10 bases between. The CDR3 DNA follows: TGCAGCGTTCGGTCCATCATGAACACTGAAGCTTTCTTT. Amino acids: CSVRSIMNTEAFF.

This sequence joins TRBV20-1 and TRBJ1-1, with D possibly matching TRBD1 (6 bases). This CDR3 contains 12 residues. Germline values: CDR1 DFQATT, CDR2 SNEGSKA (reference sequence). Trimming removed 6 bases at V and 5 bases at J, with 13 bases between. CDR3 sequence: CSALLQGTEAFF. CDR3 sequence (DNA): TGCAGTGCGCTACTCCAGGGGACTGAAGCTTTCTTT.

The table lists this clonotype with many counts. The chain employs TRBV29-1 and TRBJ1-1; 7 bases are shared with TRBD1. This CDR3 has 14 residues. Looked up from germline, CDR1 is SQVTM and CDR2 is ANQGSEA. Losses at the gene ends were 5 bases for V and 8 bases for J; bases not matched to a gene: 14. In DNA form, the CDR3 reads TGCAGCGTTACCTTGAGACAGGGACGGATGGAAGCTTTCTTT. Translation gives CSVTLRQGRMEAFF.

In its sample, this clonotype was seen a few times. The chain has TRBV4-3 and TRBJ2-7, with TRBD2 matching over 12 bases. This CDR3 has 18 residues. CDR1 is LGHNA and CDR2 is YSLEER in the germline V gene. V lost 0 bases and J lost 8; bases outside the gene matches: 14. DNA of the CDR3: TGCGCCAGCAGCCAAGAGGCTCGGACTAGCGGGATCCGAGGGAAGCAGTACTTC. Its translation is CASSQEARTSGIRGKQYF.

This clonotype was counted a few times. The chain joins TRBV7-9 to TRBJ2-5; 9 bases are a match to TRBD1. J gave up 3 bases and V 5 bases, and 7 bases lay outside the gene matches. The germline V gene encodes CDR1 SEHNR and CDR2 FQNEAQ (reference sequence). The CDR3 consists of 15 residues. This CDR3 reads CASSPMGQGEETQYF. In DNA form, the CDR3 reads TGTGCCAGCAGCCCCATGGGACAGGGAGAAGAGACCCAGTACTTC.

The genes are TRBV2 and TRBJ2-1, with D unclear. Per the germline V gene, CDR1 is SNHLY and CDR2 is FYNNEI. Deletions cut 4 bases from V and 0 bases from J, with 13 bases between. This CDR3 spans 16 amino acids. CDR3 sequence (DNA): TGTGCCAGCAGTGTCCCCGACGTAAGCTCCTACAATGAGCAGTTCTTC. Translation: CASSVPDVSSYNEQFF.

This clonotype was observed a few times. This chain joins TRBV28 and TRBJ1-1; D unresolved. V was shortened by 7 bases and J by 0 bases, with 12 bases between the two germline ends. Germline V gene sequence: CDR1 MDHEN, CDR2 SYDVKM. The CDR3 runs to 14 residues. The CDR3 here is CASKAVRLNTEAFF. The CDR3 DNA follows: TGTGCCAGCAAAGCGGTCCGACTGAACACTGAAGCTTTCTTT.